This T cell receptor (beta chain) was sequenced for a study of identical twins. CDR3 length: 13 residues. Trimming left V 4 bases short and J 5 bases short, with 9 bases between. Germline V gene data show CDR1 as SNHLY and CDR2 as FYNNEI. TCRdb re-called the 5' RACE reads through MiXCR, storing one row per CDR3 protein. The repertoire holds around 960,000 distinct CDR3 sequences, approximately 13% seen once, with 1.5% to 2% in the top ten. Whole-study findings and limits: It was possible that invariant MAIT and iNKT cells partly confounded the zero-insertion analyses.

About this clonotype itself: Its antigen is currently unknown.

The same sample was also studied in work on yellow fever vaccine responses in identical twins.

The sequence was collected from a woman aged 18-30 years in good health. The J gene is TRBJ2-1, the V gene TRBV2, with D perhaps matching TRBD2 (6 bases). Sequencing was performed on PBMCs. CDR3 sequence (DNA): TGTGCCAGCAGTGCGGGGGTCGACAATGAGCAGTTCTTC. Its protein is CASSAGVDNEQFF.